These T cell receptor beta chains were read from a single sample in a study of T cells in Graves' hyperthyroidism and ophthalmopathy. One entry per CDR3 protein results from TCRdb running MiXCR on the multiplex PCR reads. The table lists 600,000 to 800,000 distinct CDR3 sequences, around a third of them singletons. Sequencing was performed on blood. Receptors were obtained from a middle-aged woman with Graves' hyperthyroidism. The CDR3 runs from the conserved cysteine through the conserved F or W. The D gene is left open where the match is weak. Expanded clones get a size class; other rows say once, few or many, or leave the size out.

>-|TRBJ1-2|-|TRBV20-1
TGCAGTGCTAGAGACAGGCACTATGGCTACACCTTC
CSARDRHYGYTF
>-|TRBJ1-3|-|TRBV6-5
TGTGCCAGCAGTGATAAAGGCAGGGATATCCTGGTTGGAAACACCATATATTTT
CASSDKGRDILVGNTIYF
>TRBD2|TRBJ2-5|many|TRBV7-7
TGTGCTAGCAGCTTTACTAGCGGGGGACAAGAGACCCAGTACTTC
CASSFTSGGQETQYF
>-|TRBJ1-2|many|TRBV25-1
TGTGCCAGCAGTGTGAACTATGGCTACACCTTC
CASSVNYGYTF
>TRBD2|TRBJ2-1|-|TRBV15
TGTGCCACCAGCGAGGCAACACTAGCGGGACATGAGCAGTTCTTC
CATSEATLAGHEQFF
>TRBD1|TRBJ1-1|-|TRBV2
TGTGCCAGCAGTTACACGGGACAGGGGGCGAACACTGCAGCTTTCTTT
CASSYTGQGANTAAFF
>-|TRBJ1-1|many|TRBV5-5
TGTGCCAGCAGCTCGTATCGGGGTGTGAACACTGAAGCTTTCTTT
CASSSYRGVNTEAFF
>TRBD1|TRBJ2-7|-|TRBV10-3
TGTGCCATCGGGGACAGGGGGCCCTCCTACGAGCAGTACTTC
CAIGDRGPSYEQYF
>-|TRBJ2-5|-|TRBV20-1
TGCAGTGCTAGAGCCCTCAAGGGAGGCGAGACCCAGTACTTC
CSARALKGGETQYF
>TRBD1|TRBJ2-7|-|TRBV29-1
TGCAGCCAGGACAGGGCCTACGAGCAGTACTTC
CSQDRAYEQYF
>-|TRBJ2-7|many|TRBV4-3
TGCGCCAGCAGCCAAGGCGTGAGCTACGAGCAGTACTTC
CASSQGVSYEQYF
>-|TRBJ1-2|-|TRBV6-1
TGTGCCATCAGTCAAGCGGGGGACTATGGCTACACCTTC
CAISQAGDYGYTF
>-|TRBJ1-5|-|TRBV10-3
TGTGCCCCAACAGGGTACAATCAGCCCCAGCATTTT
CAPTGYNQPQHF
>-|TRBJ1-5|-|TRBV14
TGTGCCAGCAGCCCTATTCAGGGAAATCAGCCCCAGCATTTT
CASSPIQGNQPQHF